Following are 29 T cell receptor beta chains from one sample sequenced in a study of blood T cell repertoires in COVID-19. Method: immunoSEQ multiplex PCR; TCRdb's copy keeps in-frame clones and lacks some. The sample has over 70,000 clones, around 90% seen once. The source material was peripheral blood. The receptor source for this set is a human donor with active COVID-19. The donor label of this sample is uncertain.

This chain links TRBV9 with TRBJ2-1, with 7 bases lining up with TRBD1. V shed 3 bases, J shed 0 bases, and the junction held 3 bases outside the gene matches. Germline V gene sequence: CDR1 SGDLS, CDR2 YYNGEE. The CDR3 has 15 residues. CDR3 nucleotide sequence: TGTGCCAGCAGCGACAGGGGTAACTCCTACAATGAGCAGTTCTTC. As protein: CASSDRGNSYNEQFF.

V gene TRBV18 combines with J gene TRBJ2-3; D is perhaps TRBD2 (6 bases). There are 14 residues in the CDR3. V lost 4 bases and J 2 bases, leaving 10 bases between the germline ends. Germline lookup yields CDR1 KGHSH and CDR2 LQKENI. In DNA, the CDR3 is TGTGCCAGCTCACACGGGGGAGACACAGATACGCAGTATTTT. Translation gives CASSHGGDTDTQYF.

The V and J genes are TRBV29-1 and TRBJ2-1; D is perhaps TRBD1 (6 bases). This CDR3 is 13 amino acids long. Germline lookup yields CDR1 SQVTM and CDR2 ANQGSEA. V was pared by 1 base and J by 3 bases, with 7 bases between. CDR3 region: CSVEARGYNEQFF. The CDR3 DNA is TGCAGCGTTGAAGCCAGGGGCTACAATGAGCAGTTCTTC.

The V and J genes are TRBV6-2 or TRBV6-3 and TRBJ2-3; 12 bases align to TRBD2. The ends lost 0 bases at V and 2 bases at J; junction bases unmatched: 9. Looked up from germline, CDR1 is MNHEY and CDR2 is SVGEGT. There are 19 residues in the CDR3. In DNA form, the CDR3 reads TGTGCCAGCAGTTACTCGATGTGGACTAGCGGGGATGACACAGATACGCAGTATTTT. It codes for CASSYSMWTSGDDTDTQYF.

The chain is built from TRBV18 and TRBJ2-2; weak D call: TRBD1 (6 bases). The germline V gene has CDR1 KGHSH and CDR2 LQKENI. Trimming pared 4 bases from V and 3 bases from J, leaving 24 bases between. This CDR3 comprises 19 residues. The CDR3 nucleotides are TGTGCCAGCTCACTAGGTACAGGGAAAGTGCAAAGATACACCGGGGAGCTGTTTTTT. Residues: CASSLGTGKVQRYTGELFF.

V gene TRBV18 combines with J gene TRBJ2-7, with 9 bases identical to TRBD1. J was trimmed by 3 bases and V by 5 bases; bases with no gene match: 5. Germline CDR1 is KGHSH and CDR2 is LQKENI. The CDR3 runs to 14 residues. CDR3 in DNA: TGTGCCAGCTCATGGGGACAGGGTTACTACGAGCAGTACTTC. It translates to CASSWGQGYYEQYF.

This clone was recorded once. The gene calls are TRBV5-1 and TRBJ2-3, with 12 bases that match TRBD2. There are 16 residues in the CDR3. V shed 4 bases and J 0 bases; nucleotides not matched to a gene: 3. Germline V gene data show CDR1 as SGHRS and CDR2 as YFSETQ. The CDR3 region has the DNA TGCGCCAGCAGCCCTAGCGGGGGGGCGAGCACAGATACGCAGTATTTT. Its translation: CASSPSGGASTDTQYF.

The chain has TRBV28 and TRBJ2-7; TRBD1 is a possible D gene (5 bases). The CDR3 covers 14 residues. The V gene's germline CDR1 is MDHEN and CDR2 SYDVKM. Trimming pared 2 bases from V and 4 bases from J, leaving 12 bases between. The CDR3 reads CASSLRAGKYEQYF. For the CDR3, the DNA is TGTGCCAGCAGTTTAAGGGCAGGGAAGTACGAGCAGTACTTC.

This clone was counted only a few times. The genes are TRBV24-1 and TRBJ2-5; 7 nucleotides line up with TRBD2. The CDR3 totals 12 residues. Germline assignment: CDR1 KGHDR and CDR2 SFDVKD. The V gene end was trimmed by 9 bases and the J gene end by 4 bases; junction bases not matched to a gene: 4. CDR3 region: CATSPGGETQYF. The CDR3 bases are TGTGCCACCTCCCCGGGGGGAGAGACCCAGTACTTC.

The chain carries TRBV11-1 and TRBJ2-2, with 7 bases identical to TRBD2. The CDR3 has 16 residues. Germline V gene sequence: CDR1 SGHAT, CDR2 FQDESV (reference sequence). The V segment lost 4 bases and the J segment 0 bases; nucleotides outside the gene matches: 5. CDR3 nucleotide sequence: TGTGCCAGCAGCTCACCCCGGGAGGCGAACACCGGGGAGCTGTTTTTT. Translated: CASSSPREANTGELFF.

The CDR3 DNA is TGCAGCGTTGAATTTGGGACAGGGAGAGGCAGGGGTCGCAACTATGGCTACACCTTC. As protein: CSVEFGTGRGRGRNYGYTF. V usage is TRBV29-1 and J usage is TRBJ1-2, with 9 bases aligning to TRBD1. With V trimmed by 2 bases and J by 2 bases, 18 bases remained unmatched. CDR3 length: 19 amino acids. Germline V gene lookup returns CDR1 SQVTM and CDR2 ANQGSEA.

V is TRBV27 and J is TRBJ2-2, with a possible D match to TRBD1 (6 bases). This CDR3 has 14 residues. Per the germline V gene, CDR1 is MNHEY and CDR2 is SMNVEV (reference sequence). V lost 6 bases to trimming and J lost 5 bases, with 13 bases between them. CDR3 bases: TGTGCCAGCAGCCTACAGGGTTTGACCGGGGAGCTGTTTTTT. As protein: CASSLQGLTGELFF.

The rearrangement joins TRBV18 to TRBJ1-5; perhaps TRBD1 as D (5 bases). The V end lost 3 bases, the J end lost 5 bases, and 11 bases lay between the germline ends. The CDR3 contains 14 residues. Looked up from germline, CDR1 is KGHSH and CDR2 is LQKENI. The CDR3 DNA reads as TGTGCCAGCTCACCGGGAGGGGAGGATCAGCCCCAGCATTTT. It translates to CASSPGGEDQPQHF. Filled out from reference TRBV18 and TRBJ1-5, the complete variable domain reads NAGVMQNPRHLVRRRGQEARLRCSPMKGHSHVYWYRQLPEEGLKFMVYLQKENIIDESGMPKERFSAEFPKEGPSILRIQQVVRGDSAAYFCASSPGGEDQPQHFGDGTRLSIL.

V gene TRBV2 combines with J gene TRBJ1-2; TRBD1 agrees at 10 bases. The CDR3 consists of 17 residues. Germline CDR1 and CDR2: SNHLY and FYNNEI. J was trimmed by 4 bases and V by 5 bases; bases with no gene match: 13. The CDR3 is CASSSWTGDRGGYGYTF. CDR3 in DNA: TGTGCCAGCAGTAGTTGGACCGGGGACAGGGGCGGCTATGGCTACACCTTC.

CDR3 loop: CARTHYGYTF. The CDR3 region has the DNA TGTGCTAGGACTCACTATGGCTACACCTTC. This chain links TRBV6-4 with TRBJ1-2, with D hard to call. The CDR3 has 10 amino acids. The germline CDR1 and CDR2 sequences are MRHNA and SNTAGT.

The CDR3 region is CASSLKQVGETQYF. The CDR3 nucleotides read TGTGCCAGCAGCTTGAAGCAGGTCGGAGAGACCCAGTACTTC. The chain is built from TRBV5-4 and TRBJ2-5; D unclear. Germline CDR1 is SGHNT and CDR2 is YYREEE (reference sequence). The CDR3 consists of 14 residues. The ends were cut back, 1 base at V and 4 bases at J, with 11 bases in the middle.

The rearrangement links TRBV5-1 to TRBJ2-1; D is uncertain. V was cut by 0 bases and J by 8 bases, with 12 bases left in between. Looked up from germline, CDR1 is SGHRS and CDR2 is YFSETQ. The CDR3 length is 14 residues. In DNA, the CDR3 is TGCGCCAGCAGCTTGGCCGCAACTTCCTATGAGCAGTTCTTC. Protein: CASSLAATSYEQFF. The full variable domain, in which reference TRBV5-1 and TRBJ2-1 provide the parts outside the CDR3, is KAGVTQTPRYLIKTRGQQVTLSCSPISGHRSVSWYQQTPGQGLQFLFEYFSETQRNKGNFPGRFSGRQFSNSRSEMNVSTLELGDSALYLCASSLAATSYEQFFGPGTRLTVL.

The chain's CDR3 is CASSDLAEPTDTQYF. DNA of the CDR3: TGTGCCAGCAGTGACCTAGCGGAGCCCACAGATACGCAGTATTTT. The chain combines TRBV6-4 with TRBJ2-3, with TRBD2 identical over 7 bases. V dropped 2 bases and J dropped 2; count of bases not matched to a gene: 4. This CDR3 is built from 15 residues. CDR1 and CDR2 (germline): MRHNA, SNTAGT.

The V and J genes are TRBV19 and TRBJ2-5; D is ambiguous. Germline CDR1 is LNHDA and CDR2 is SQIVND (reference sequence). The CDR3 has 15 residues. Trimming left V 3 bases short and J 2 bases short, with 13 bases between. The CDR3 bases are TGTGCCAGTAGTATGATCCCGACACCTCAAGAGACCCAGTACTTC. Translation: CASSMIPTPQETQYF. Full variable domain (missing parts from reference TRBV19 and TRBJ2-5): DGGITQSPKYLFRKEGQNVTLSCEQNLNHDAMYWYRQDPGQGLRLIYYSQIVNDFQKGDIAEGYSVSREKKESFPLTVTSAQKNPTAFYLCASSMIPTPQETQYFGPGTRLLVL.

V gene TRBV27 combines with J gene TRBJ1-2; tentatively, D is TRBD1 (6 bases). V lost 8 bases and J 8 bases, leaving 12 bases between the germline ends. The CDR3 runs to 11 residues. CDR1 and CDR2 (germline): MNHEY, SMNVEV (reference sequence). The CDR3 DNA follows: TGTGCCAGCGGGGACACGATAGGCTACACCTTC. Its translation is CASGDTIGYTF.

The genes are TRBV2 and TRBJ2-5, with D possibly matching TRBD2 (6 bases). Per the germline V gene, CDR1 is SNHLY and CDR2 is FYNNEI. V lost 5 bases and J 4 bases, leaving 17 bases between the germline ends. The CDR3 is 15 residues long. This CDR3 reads CASSPPTSSGETQYF. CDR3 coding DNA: TGTGCCAGCAGTCCCCCAACTAGCTCTGGAGAGACCCAGTACTTC.

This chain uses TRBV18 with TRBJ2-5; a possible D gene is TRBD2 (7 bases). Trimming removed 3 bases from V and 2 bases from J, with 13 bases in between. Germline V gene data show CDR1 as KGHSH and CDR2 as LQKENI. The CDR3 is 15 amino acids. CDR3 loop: CASSPGGLAQETQYF. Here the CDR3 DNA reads TGTGCCAGCTCACCGGGGGGGCTAGCTCAAGAGACCCAGTACTTC.

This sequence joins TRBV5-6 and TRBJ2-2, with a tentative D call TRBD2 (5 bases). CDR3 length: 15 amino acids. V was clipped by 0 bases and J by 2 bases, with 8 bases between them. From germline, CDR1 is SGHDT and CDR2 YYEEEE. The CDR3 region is CASSLVPGNTGELFF. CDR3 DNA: TGTGCCAGCAGCTTGGTTCCGGGAAACACCGGGGAGCTGTTTTTT.

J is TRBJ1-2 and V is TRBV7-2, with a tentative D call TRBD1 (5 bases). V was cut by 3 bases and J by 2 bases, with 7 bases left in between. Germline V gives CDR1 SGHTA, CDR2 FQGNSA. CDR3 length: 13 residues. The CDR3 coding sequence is TGTGCCAGCAGCTTGTACAGGAACTATGGCTACACCTTC. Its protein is CASSLYRNYGYTF.

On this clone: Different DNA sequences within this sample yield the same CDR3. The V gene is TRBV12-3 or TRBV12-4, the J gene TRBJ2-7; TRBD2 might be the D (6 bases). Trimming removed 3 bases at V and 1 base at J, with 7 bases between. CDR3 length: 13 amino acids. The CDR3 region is CASSLEGSYEQYF. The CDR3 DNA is TGTGCCAGCAGTTTGGAGGGTTCCTACGAGCAGTACTTC.

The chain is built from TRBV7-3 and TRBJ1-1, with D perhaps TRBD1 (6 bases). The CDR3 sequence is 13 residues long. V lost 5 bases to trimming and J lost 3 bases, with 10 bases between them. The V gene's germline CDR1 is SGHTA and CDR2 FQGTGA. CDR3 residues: CASSVNRDTEAFF. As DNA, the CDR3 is TGTGCCAGCAGCGTAAACAGGGACACTGAAGCTTTCTTT.

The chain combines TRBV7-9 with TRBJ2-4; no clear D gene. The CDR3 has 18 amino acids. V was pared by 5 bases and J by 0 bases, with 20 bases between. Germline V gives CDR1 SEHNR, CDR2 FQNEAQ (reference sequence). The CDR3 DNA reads TGTGCCAGCAGCCTTCCCCGCGCGGAGCTGGGAGCCAAAAACATTCAGTACTTC. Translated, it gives CASSLPRAELGAKNIQYF.

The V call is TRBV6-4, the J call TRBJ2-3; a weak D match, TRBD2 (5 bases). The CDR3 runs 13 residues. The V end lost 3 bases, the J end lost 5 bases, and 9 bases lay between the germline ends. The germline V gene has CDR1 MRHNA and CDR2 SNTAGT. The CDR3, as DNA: TGTGCCAGCAGTGAAGTGGCGGGAGATACGCAGTATTTT. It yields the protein CASSEVAGDTQYF.

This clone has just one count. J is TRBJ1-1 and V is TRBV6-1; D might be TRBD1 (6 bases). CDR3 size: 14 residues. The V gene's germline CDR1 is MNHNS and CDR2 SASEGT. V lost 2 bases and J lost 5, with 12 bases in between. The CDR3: CASSERGRGTEAFF. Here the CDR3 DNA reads TGTGCCAGCAGTGAAAGGGGCAGGGGAACTGAAGCTTTCTTT.